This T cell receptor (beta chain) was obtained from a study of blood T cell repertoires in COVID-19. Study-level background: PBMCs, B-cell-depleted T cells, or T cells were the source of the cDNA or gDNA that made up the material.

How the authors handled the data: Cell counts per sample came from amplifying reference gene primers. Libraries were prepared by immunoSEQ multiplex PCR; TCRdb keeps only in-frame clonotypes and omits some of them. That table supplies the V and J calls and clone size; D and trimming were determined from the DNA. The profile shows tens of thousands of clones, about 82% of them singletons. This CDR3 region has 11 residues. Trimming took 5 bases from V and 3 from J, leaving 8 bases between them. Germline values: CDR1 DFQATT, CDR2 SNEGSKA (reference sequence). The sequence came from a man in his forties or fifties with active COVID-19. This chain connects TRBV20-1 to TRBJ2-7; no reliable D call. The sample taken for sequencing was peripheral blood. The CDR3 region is CSAVGNYEQYF. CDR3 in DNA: TGCAGTGCTGTGGGCAACTACGAGCAGTACTTC.